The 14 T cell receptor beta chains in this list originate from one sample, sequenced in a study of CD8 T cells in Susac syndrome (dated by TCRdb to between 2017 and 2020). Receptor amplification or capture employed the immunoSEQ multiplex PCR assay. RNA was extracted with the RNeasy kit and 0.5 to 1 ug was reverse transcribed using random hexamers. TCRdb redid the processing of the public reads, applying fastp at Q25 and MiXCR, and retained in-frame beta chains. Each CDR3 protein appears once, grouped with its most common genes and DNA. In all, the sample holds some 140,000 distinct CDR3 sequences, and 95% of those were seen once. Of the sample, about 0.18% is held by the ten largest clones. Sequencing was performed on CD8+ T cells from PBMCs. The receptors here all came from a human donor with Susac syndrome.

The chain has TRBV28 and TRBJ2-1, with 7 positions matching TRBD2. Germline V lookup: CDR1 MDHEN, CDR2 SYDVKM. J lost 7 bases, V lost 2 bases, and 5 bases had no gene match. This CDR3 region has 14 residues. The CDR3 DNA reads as TGTGCCAGCAGTTTAGGGAGGGCGGCGAATGAGCAGTTCTTC. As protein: CASSLGRAANEQFF.

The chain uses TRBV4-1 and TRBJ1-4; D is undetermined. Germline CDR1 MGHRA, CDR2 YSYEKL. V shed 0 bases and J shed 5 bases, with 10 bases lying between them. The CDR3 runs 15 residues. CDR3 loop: CASSQEGQENEKLFF. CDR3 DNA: TGCGCCAGCAGCCAAGAAGGCCAGGAAAATGAAAAACTGTTTTTT.

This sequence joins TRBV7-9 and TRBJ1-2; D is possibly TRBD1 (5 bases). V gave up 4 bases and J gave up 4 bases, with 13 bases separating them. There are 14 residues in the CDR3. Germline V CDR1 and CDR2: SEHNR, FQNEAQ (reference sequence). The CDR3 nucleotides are TGTGCCAGCAGCTACCTGACAGTCCTCTATGGCTACACCTTC. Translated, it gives CASSYLTVLYGYTF.

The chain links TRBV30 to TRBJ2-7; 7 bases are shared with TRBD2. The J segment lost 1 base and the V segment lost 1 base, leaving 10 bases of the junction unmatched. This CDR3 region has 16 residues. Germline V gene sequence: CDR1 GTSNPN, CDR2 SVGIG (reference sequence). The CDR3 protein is CAWSALAQGGSYEQYF. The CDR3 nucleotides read TGTGCCTGGAGTGCTTTGGCGCAGGGAGGGTCCTACGAGCAGTACTTC.

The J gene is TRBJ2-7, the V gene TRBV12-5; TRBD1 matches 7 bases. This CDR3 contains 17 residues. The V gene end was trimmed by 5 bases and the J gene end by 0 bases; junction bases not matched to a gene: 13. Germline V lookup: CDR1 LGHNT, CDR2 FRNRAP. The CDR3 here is CASGLKTSGTASYEQYF. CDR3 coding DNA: TGTGCTAGTGGTCTCAAAACCTCCGGGACAGCCTCCTACGAGCAGTACTTC.

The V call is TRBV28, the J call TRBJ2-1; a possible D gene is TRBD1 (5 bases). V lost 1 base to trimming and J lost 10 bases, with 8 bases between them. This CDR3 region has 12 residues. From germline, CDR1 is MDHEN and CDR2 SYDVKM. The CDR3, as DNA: TGTGCCAGCAGTTTATTGGGGCGGGAGCAGTTCTTC. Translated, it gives CASSLLGREQFF. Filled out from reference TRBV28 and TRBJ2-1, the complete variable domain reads DVKVTQSSRYLVKRTGEKVFLECVQDMDHENMFWYRQDPGLGLRLIYFSYDVKMKEKGDIPEGYSVSREKKERFSLILESASTNQTSMYLCASSLLGREQFFGPGTRLTVL.

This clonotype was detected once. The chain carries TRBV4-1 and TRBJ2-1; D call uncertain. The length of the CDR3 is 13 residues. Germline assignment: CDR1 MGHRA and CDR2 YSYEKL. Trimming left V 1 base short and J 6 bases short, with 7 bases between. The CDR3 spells CASSQGSVNEQFF. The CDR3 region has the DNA TGCGCCAGCAGCCAAGGCTCCGTCAATGAGCAGTTCTTC.

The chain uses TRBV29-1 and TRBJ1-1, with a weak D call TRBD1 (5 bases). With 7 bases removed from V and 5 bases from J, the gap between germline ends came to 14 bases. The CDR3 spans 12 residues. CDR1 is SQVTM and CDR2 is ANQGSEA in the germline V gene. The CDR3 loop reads CSGGLEGTEAFF. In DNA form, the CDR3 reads TGCAGCGGAGGCCTGGAGGGGACTGAAGCTTTCTTT.

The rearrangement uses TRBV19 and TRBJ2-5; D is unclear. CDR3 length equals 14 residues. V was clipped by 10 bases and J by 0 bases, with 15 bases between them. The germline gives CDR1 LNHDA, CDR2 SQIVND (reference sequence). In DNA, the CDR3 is TGTGCCATTCGAAACACACCATACCAAGAGACCCAGTACTTC. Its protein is CAIRNTPYQETQYF.

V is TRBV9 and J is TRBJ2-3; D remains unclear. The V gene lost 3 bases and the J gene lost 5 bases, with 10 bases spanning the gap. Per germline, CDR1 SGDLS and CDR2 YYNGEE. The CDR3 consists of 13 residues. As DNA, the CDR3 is TGTGCCAGCAGCGACCCCCACTTAGATACGCAGTATTTT. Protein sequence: CASSDPHLDTQYF.

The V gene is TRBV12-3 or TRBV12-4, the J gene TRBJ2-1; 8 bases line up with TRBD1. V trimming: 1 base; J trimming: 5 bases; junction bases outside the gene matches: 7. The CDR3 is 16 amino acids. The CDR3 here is CASSLERTGIDNEQFF. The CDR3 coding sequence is TGTGCCAGCAGTTTAGAGAGGACAGGGATTGACAATGAGCAGTTCTTC.

CDR3 residues: CSARISREDTDTQYF. CDR3 nucleotides: TGCAGTGCTAGGATCTCGCGGGAGGATACAGATACGCAGTATTTT. The chain has TRBV20-1 and TRBJ2-3; the match to TRBD2 covers 8 bases. In germline, CDR1 is DFQATT, CDR2 SNEGSKA (reference sequence). Trimming at V came to 3 bases and at J to 3 bases, leaving 8 bases not matched to a gene. This CDR3 has 15 residues.

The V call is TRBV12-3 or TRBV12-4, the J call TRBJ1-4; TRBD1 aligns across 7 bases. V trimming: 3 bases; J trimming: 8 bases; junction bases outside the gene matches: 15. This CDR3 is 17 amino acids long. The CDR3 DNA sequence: TGTGCCAGCAGTTTTTCCACTTACAGGGGAAGGGGAGAAAAACTGTTTTTT. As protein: CASSFSTYRGRGEKLFF.

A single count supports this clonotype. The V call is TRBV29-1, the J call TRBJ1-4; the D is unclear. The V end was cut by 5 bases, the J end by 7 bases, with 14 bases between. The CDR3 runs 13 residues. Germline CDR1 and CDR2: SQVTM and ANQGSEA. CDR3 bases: TGCAGCGTTAGGTTTGGGGAGGTTGAAAAACTGTTTTTT. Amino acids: CSVRFGEVEKLFF. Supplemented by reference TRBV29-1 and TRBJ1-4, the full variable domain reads SAVISQKPSRDICQRGTSLTIQCQVDSQVTMMFWYRQQPGQSLTLIATANQGSEATYESGFVIDKFPISRPNLTFSTLTVSNMSPEDSSIYLCSVRFGEVEKLFFGSGTQLSVL.